Below, 7 T cell receptor beta chains from the same sample are listed, as sequenced in a study of Ad26.COV2.S vaccination and SARS-CoV-2 variants. Repertoires were generated with immunoSEQ multiplex PCR, while TCRdb's copy carries only in-frame clones and drops some. The sample carries about 350,000 clones, about 91% recorded once. Source: peripheral blood, taken after recovery from COVID-19. Every receptor here comes from a human donor who had recovered from COVID-19.

The V and J genes are TRBV11-2 and TRBJ2-7, with D tentatively TRBD2 (6 bases). This CDR3 is built from 15 residues. V gave up 2 bases and J gave up 0 bases, with 11 bases separating them. Germline V gene lookup returns CDR1 SGHAT and CDR2 FQNNGV. CDR3: CASSLSGTFSYEQYF. The CDR3 DNA reads TGTGCCAGCAGCTTATCCGGGACTTTCTCCTACGAGCAGTACTTC. Looking up the rest from reference TRBV11-2 and TRBJ2-7 gives the full variable domain: EAGVAQSPRYKIIEKRQSVAFWCNPISGHATLYWYQQILGQGPKLLIQFQNNGVVDDSQLPKDRFSAERLKGVDSTLKIQPAKLEDSAVYLCASSLSGTFSYEQYFGPGTRLTVT.

The V and J genes are TRBV18 and TRBJ2-7; 14 bases match TRBD2. Germline trimming cut 9 bases from V and 3 bases from J; bases unmatched to any gene: 16. The CDR3 extends over 18 amino acids. In germline, CDR1 is KGHSH, CDR2 LQKENI. For the CDR3, the DNA is TGTGCCAGGAACCGTGGGACTAGCGGGGGCCCACGCCACTACGAGCAGTACTTC. Amino acids: CARNRGTSGGPRHYEQYF.

The chain couples TRBV5-5 to TRBJ2-3; possibly TRBD2 for D (5 bases). The V and J ends lost 4 bases and 5 bases respectively, with 20 bases between them. The CDR3 contains 16 residues. CDR1 SGHKS and CDR2 YYEKEE come from the germline V gene (reference sequence). CDR3: CASSDPYQEEQDTQYF. The CDR3 DNA reads TGTGCCAGCAGCGACCCTTACCAGGAGGAACAAGATACGCAGTATTTT.

J is TRBJ1-1 and V is TRBV27; D gene ambiguous. The V end lost 0 bases, the J end lost 1 base, and 9 bases lay between the germline ends. This CDR3 region has 15 residues. From germline, CDR1 is MNHEY and CDR2 SMNVEV (reference sequence). This CDR3 is CASSLSPEQNTEAFF. CDR3 nucleotides: TGTGCCAGCAGTTTATCTCCGGAGCAGAACACTGAAGCTTTCTTT.

This clone was seen once. The rearrangement joins TRBV27 to TRBJ1-1; D ambiguous. The CDR3 is 14 amino acids. The germline gives CDR1 MNHEY, CDR2 SMNVEV (reference sequence). Trimming cost V 5 bases and J 1 base, with 11 bases left between them. In DNA form, the CDR3 reads TGTGCCAGCAGTCCTAAGGGCGGGAACACTGAAGCTTTCTTT. This sequence encodes CASSPKGGNTEAFF.

The rearrangement uses TRBV10-3 and TRBJ2-5; D not certain. The CDR3 has 13 residues. Germline CDR1 ENHRY, CDR2 SYGVKD. With 0 bases removed from V and 3 bases from J, the gap between germline ends came to 5 bases. The CDR3 loop is CAISESGKETQYF. The CDR3 nucleotides read TGTGCCATCAGTGAGTCTGGGAAAGAGACCCAGTACTTC.

The chain is built from TRBV10-1 and TRBJ1-6, with D uncertain. Germline lookup yields CDR1 WNHNN and CDR2 SYGVQD (reference sequence). Trimming pared 2 bases from V and 4 bases from J, leaving 6 bases between. This CDR3 contains 14 residues. The CDR3 DNA reads as TGCGCCAGCAGTGAGCCCAGGTATAATTCACCCCTCCACTTT. Its protein product is CASSEPRYNSPLHF.